This T cell receptor beta chain was retrieved from a study of blood T cells in healthy people across ages. The CDR3 totals 15 residues. CDR1 is MDHEN and CDR2 is SYDVKM in the germline V gene. The ends were cut back, 7 bases at V and 4 bases at J, with 20 bases in the middle. Comment on this clonotype: Antigen specificity is unknown.

Study-wide results and limits: The lack of PBMC sorting stopped any conclusive naive versus antigen-experienced comparison.

A sample-barcoded 5' primer and a J-beta primer mix were used in a second PCR of roughly 7 to 11 cycles. Tags on each cDNA molecule came from a template-switch adaptor with 12 random nucleotides. TCRdb reprocessed the 5' RACE reads via MiXCR and lists one record per CDR3 protein. The data show approximately 1,100,000 distinct CDR3 sequences, over 35% seen once. The clonotype originates from a woman aged 55-69 years in good health. The chain employs TRBV28 and TRBJ2-7; D gene ambiguous. Sequencing input: blood. The CDR3 sequence is CASKLNPGPTYEQYF. The CDR3 DNA reads as TGTGCCAGCAAACTAAACCCAGGTCCGACGTACGAGCAGTACTTC.